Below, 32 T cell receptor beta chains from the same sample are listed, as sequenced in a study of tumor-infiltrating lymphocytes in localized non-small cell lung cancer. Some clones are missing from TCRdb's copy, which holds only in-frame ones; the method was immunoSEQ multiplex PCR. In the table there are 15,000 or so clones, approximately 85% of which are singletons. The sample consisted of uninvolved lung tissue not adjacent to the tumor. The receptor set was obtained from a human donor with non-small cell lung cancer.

CDR3 loop: CASRTGLLNTEAFF. The CDR3 coding sequence is TGTGCCAGCAGGACGGGACTGCTGAACACTGAAGCTTTCTTT. The chain couples TRBV5-5 to TRBJ1-1, with a tentative D call TRBD1 (5 bases). In germline, CDR1 is SGHKS, CDR2 YYEKEE (reference sequence). Trimming stripped 5 bases from V and 0 bases from J, with 11 bases between. There are 14 residues in the CDR3.

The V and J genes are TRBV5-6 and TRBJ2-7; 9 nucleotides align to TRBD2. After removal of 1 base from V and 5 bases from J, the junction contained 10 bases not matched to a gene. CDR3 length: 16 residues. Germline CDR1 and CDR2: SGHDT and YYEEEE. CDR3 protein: CASSLRFAAGGDEQYF. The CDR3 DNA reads TGTGCCAGCAGCTTGCGGTTTGCTGCGGGAGGGGACGAGCAGTACTTC.

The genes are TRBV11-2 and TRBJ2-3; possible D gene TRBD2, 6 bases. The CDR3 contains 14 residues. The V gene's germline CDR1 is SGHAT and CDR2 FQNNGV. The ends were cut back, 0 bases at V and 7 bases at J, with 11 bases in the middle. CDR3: CASSLDREWHTQYF. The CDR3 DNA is TGTGCCAGCAGCTTAGATCGGGAGTGGCATACGCAGTATTTT.

The CDR3: CASSRTDTQYF. The CDR3 coding sequence is TGTGCCAGCAGCCGGACAGATACGCAGTATTTT. The chain recombines TRBV7-2 with TRBJ2-3, with unresolved D. The CDR3 spans 11 residues. The V gene's germline CDR1 is SGHTA and CDR2 FQGNSA. Trimming took off 5 bases at V and 3 bases at J, with 3 bases between the two ends.

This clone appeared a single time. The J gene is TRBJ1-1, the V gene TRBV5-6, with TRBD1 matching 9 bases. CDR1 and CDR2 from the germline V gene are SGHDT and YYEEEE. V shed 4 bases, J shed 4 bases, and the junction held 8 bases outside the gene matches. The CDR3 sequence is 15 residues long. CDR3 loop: CASSLGDRVGTEAFF. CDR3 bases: TGTGCCAGCAGCCTAGGGGACAGGGTGGGCACTGAAGCTTTCTTT.

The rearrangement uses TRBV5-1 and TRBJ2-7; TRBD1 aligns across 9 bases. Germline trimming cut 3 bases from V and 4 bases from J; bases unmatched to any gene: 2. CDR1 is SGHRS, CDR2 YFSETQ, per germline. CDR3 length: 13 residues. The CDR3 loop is CASSSGQGYEQYF. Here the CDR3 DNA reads TGCGCCAGCAGCTCGGGACAGGGTTACGAGCAGTACTTC.

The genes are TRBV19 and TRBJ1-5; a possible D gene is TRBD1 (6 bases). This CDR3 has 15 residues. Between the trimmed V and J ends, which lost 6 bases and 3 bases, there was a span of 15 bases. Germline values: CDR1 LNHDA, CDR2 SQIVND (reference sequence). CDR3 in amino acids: CASSQQQGHNQPQHF. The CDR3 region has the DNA TGTGCCAGTAGCCAGCAACAGGGCCACAATCAGCCCCAGCATTTT.

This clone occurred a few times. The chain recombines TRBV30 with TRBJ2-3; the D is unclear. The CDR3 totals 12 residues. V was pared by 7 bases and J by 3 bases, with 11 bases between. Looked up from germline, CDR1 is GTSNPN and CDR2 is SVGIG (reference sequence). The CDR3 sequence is CASRVQTDTQYF. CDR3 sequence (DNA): TGTGCCTCTAGGGTTCAGACAGATACGCAGTATTTT.

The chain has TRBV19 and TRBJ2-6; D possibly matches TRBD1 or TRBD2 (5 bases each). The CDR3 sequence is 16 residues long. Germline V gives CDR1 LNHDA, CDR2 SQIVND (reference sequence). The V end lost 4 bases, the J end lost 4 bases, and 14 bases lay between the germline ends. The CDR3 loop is CASSTNAGTGANVLTF. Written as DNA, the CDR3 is TGTGCCAGTAGTACGAATGCAGGGACCGGGGCCAACGTCCTGACTTTC.

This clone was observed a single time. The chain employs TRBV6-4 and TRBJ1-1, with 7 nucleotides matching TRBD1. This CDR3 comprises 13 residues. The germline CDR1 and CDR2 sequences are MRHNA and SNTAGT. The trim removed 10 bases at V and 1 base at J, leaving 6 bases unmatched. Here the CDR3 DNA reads TGTGCCAAGTTGGGACAGCAGAACACTGAAGCTTTCTTT. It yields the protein CAKLGQQNTEAFF.

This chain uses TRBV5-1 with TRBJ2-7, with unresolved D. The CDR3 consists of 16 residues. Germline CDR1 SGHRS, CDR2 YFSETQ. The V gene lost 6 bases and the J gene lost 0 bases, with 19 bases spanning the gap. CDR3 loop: CASKAGSNSISYEQYF. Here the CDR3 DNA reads TGCGCCAGCAAGGCAGGTTCTAACTCTATCTCCTACGAGCAGTACTTC.

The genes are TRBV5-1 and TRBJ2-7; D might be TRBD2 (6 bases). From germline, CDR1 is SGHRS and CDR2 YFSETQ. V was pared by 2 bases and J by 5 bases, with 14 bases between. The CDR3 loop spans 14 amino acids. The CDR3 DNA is TGCGCCAGCAGCTTCGAGGAGGGAGTGGACGAGCAGTACTTC. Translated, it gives CASSFEEGVDEQYF.

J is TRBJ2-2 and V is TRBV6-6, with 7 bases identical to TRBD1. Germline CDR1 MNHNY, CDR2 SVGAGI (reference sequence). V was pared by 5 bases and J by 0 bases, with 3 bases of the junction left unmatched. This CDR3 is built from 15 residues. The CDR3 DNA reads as TGTGCCAGCAGTCCCGGGACAGCGAACACCGGGGAGCTGTTTTTT. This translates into CASSPGTANTGELFF.

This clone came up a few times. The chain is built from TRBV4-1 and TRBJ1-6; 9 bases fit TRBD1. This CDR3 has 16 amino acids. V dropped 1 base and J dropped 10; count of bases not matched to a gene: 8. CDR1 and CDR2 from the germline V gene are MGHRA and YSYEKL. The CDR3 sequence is CASSQGSGTGYSPLHF. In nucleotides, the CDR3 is TGCGCCAGCAGCCAAGGCTCCGGGACAGGGTACTCACCCCTCCACTTT.

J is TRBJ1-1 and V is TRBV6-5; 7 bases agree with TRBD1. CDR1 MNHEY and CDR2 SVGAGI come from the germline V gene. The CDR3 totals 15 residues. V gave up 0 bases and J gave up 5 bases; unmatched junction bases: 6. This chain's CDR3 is CASSYSSRGGTEAFF. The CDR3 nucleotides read TGTGCCAGCAGTTACTCGAGCAGGGGGGGGACTGAAGCTTTCTTT.

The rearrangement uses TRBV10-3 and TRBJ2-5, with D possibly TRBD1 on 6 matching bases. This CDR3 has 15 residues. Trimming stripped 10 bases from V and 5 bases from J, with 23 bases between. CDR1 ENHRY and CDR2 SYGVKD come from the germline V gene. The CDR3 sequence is CATKQPGPQGETQYF. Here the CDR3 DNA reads TGTGCCACGAAACAACCGGGTCCCCAGGGGGAGACCCAGTACTTC.

The CDR3 is CASSRDRDTISPQHF. The CDR3 DNA follows: TGTGCCAGCAGCAGAGACAGGGACACAATCAGCCCCCAGCATTTT. The chain uses TRBV6-6 and TRBJ1-5, with 7 bases fitting TRBD1. Germline CDR1 is MNHNY and CDR2 is SVGAGI (reference sequence). The CDR3 consists of 15 residues. V shed 6 bases and J 10 bases; nucleotides not matched to a gene: 15.

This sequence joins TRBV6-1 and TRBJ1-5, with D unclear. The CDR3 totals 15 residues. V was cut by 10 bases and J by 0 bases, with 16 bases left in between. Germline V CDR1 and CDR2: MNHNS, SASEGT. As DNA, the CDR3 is TGTGCCACCTTAATAGTACAGAATAGCAATCAGCCCCAGCATTTT. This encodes CATLIVQNSNQPQHF.

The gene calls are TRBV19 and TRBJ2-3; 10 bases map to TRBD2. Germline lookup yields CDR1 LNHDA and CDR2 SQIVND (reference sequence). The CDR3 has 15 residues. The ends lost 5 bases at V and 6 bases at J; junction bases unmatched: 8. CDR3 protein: CASSSLAGGSDTQYF. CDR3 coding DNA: TGTGCCAGTAGTTCTTTAGCGGGGGGTTCGGATACGCAGTATTTT.

In DNA, the CDR3 is TGCGCCAGCAGCTCCGGGACAGACTCCCAAGAGACCCAGTACTTC. It codes for CASSSGTDSQETQYF. The rearrangement uses TRBV4-1 and TRBJ2-5, with 7 positions matching TRBD1. Per germline, CDR1 MGHRA and CDR2 YSYEKL. This CDR3 comprises 15 residues. Trimming took 5 bases from V and 1 from J; bases not matched to a gene: 7.

CDR3 coding DNA: TGCAGCGTTGAAGGTGTGACAGGGTATTTACCCTACGAGCAGTACTTC. This encodes CSVEGVTGYLPYEQYF. V and J are TRBV29-1 and TRBJ2-7, with 7 nucleotides matching TRBD1. The CDR3 runs 16 residues. CDR1 is SQVTM and CDR2 is ANQGSEA in the germline V gene. V lost 1 base and J lost 2; bases outside the gene matches: 11.

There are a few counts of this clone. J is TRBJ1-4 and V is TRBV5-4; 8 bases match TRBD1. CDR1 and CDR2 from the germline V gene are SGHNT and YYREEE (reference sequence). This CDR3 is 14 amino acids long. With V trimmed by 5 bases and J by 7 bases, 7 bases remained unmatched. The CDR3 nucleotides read TGTGCCAGCAGTTATGACAGGGGTAGTGAAAAACTGTTTTTT. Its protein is CASSYDRGSEKLFF.

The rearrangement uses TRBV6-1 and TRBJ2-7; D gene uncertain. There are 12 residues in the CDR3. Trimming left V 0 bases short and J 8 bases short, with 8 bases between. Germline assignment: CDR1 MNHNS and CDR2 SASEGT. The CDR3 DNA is TGTGCCAGCAGTGAAGCGCCAAGGAAGCAGTACTTC. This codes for CASSEAPRKQYF.

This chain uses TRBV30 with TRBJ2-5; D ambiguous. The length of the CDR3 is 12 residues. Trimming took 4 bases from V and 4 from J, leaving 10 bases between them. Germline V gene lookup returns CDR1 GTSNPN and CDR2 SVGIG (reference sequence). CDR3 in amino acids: CAWNLSGETQYF. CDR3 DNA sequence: TGTGCCTGGAACTTATCCGGAGAGACCCAGTACTTC. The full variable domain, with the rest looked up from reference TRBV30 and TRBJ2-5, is SQTIHQWPATLVQPVGSPLSLECTVEGTSNPNLYWYRQAAGRGLQLLFYSVGIGQISSEVPQNLSASRPQDRQFILSSKKLLLSDSGFYLCAWNLSGETQYFGPGTRLLVL.

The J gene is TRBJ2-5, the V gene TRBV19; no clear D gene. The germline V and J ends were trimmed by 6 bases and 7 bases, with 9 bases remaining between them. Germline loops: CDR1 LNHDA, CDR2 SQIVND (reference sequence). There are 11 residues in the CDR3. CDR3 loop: CASSNSGTQYF. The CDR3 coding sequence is TGTGCCAGTAGCAATTCGGGGACCCAGTACTTC. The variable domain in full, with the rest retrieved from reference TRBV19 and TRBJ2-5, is DGGITQSPKYLFRKEGQNVTLSCEQNLNHDAMYWYRQDPGQGLRLIYYSQIVNDFQKGDIAEGYSVSREKKESFPLTVTSAQKNPTAFYLCASSNSGTQYFGPGTRLLVL.

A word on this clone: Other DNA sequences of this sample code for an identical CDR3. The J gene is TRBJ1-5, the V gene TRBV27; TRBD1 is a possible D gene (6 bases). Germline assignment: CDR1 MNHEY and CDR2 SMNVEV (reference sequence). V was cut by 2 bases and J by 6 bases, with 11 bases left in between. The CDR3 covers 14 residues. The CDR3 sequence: CASSLGGVGQPQHF. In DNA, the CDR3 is TGTGCCAGCAGTTTAGGGGGCGTCGGTCAGCCCCAGCATTTT.

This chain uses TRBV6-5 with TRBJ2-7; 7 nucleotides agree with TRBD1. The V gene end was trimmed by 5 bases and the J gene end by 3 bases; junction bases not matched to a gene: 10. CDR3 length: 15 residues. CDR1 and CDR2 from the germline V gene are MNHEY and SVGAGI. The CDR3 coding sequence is TGTGCCAGCAGTCGAACAGGGGTAGCGCTCTACGAGCAGTACTTC. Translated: CASSRTGVALYEQYF.

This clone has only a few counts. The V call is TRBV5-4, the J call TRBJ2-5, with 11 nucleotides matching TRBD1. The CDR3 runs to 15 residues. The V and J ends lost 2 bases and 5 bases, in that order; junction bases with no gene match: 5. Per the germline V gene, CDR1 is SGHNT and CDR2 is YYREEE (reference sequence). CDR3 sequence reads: CASSLRTGGDETQYF. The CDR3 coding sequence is TGTGCCAGCAGCTTACGGACAGGGGGCGACGAGACCCAGTACTTC. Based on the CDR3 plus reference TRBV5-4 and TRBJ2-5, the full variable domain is ETGVTQSPTHLIKTRGQQVTLRCSSQSGHNTVSWYQQALGQGPQFIFQYYREEENGRGNFPPRFSGLQFPNYSSELNVNALELDDSALYLCASSLRTGGDETQYFGPGTRLLVL.

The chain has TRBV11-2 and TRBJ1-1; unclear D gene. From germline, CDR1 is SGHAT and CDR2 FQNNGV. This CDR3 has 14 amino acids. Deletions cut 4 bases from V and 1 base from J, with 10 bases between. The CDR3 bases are TGTGCCAGCAGCTCTCCCTCGAAGAACACTGAAGCTTTCTTT. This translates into CASSSPSKNTEAFF.

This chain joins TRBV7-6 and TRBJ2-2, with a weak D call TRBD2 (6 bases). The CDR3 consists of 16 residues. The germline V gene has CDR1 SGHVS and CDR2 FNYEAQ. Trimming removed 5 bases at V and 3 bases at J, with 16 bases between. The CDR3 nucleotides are TGTGCCAGCAGCAGGCGGGATTCTCGAGACACCGGGGAGCTGTTTTTT. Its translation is CASSRRDSRDTGELFF.

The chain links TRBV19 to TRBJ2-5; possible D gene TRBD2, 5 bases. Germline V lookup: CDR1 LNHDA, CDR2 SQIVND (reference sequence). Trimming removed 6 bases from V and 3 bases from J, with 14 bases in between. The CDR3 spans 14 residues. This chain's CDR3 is CASSQLDGKETQYF. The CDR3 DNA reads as TGTGCCAGTAGCCAACTGGACGGGAAAGAGACCCAGTACTTC.

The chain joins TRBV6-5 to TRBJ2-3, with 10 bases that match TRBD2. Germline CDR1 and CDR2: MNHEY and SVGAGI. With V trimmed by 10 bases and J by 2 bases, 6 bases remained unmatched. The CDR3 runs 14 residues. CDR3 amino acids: CATQREGPTDTQYF. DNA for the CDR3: TGTGCCACCCAGCGGGAGGGCCCCACAGATACGCAGTATTTT.